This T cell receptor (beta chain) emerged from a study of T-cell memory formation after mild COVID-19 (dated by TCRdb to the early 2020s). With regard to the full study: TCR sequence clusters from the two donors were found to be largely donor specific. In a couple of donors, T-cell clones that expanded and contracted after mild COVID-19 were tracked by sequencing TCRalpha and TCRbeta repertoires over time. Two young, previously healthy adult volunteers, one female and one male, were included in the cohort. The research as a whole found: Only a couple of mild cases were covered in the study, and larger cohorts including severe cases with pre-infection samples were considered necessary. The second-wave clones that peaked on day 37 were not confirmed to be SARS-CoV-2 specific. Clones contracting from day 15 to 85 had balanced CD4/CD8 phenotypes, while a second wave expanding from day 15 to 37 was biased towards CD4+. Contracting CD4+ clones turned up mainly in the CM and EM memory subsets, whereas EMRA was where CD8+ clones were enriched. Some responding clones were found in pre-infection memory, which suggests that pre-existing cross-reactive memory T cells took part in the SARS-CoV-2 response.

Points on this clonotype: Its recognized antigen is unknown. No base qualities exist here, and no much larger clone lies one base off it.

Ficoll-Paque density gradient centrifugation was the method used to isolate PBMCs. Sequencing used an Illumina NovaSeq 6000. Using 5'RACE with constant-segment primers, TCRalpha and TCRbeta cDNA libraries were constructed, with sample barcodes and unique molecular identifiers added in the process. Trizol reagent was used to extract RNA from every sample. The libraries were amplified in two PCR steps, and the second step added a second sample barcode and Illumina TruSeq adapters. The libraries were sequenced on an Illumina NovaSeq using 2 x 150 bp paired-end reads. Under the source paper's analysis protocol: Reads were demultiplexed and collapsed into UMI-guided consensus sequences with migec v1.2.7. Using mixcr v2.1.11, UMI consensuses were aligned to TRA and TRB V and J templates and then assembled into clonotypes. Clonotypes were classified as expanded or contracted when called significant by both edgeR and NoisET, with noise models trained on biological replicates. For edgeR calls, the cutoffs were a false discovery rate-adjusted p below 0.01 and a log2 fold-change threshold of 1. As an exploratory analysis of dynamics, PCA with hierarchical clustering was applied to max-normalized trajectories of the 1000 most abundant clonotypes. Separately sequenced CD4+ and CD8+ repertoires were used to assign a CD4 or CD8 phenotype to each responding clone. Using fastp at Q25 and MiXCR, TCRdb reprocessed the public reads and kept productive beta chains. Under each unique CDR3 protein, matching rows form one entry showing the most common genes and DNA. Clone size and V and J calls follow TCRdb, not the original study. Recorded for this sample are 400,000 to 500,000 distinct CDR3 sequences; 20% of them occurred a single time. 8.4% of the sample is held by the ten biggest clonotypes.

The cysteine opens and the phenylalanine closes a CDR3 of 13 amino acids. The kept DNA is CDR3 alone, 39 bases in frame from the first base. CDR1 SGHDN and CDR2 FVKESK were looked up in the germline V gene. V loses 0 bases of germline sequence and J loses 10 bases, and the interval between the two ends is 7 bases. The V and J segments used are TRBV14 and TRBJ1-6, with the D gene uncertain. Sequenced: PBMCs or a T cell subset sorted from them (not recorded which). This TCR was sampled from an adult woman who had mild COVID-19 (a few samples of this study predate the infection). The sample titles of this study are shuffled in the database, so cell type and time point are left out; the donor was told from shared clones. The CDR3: CASSQDLVSPLHF. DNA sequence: TGTGCCAGCAGCCAAGATCTTGTATCACCCCTCCACTTT. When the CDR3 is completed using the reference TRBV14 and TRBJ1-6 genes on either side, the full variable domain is EAGVTQFPSHSVIEKGQTVTLRCDPISGHDNLYWYRRVMGKEIKFLLHFVKESKQDESGMPNNRFLAERTGGTYSTLKVQPAELEDSGVYFCASSQDLVSPLHFGNGTRLTVT.